Listed below are T cell receptor beta chains from one sample, sequenced in a study of CD8 T cells in Susac syndrome. TCRdb redid the calling of the immunoSEQ multiplex PCR reads with MiXCR, one entry per CDR3 protein. The profile covers around 230,000 distinct CDR3 sequences, with 90% to 97% appearing a single time and around 0.1% taken by the ten largest. Sequences were obtained from CD4+ T cells from PBMCs. These receptors were taken from a human donor with Susac syndrome. Both conserved end residues are part of each CDR3. A D gene is named only where the DNA matches it firmly. Not every row has a clone size; where given, it reads once, few, many or a size class.

j_call	d_call	v_call	clone_size	cdr3_aa	cdr3_nt
TRBJ2-7	NA	TRBV19	NA	CASSIGSSYEQYF	TGTGCCAGTAGTATTGGGAGCTCCTACGAGCAGTACTTC
TRBJ2-5	NA	TRBV12-3/TRBV12-4	NA	CASSHPPQVETQYF	TGTGCCAGCAGCCATCCTCCCCAAGTAGAGACCCAGTACTTC
TRBJ1-5	TRBD1	TRBV30	NA	CAWSGLGTGANQPQHF	TGTGCCTGGAGCGGACTGGGGACAGGGGCAAATCAGCCCCAGCATTTT
TRBJ2-3	NA	TRBV2	NA	CASRITDTQYF	TGTGCCAGCCGGATCACAGATACGCAGTATTTT
TRBJ1-5	TRBD1	TRBV19	NA	CASITTGGAGNQPQHF	TGTGCCAGTATTACCACAGGGGGCGCGGGCAATCAGCCCCAGCATTTT
TRBJ2-4	NA	TRBV5-1	NA	CASSLLGPDKNIQYF	TGCGCCAGCAGCTTGCTCGGGCCGGACAAAAACATTCAGTACTTC
TRBJ1-5	NA	TRBV20-1	NA	CSACTLGGPNQPQHF	TGCAGTGCTTGTACCTTAGGGGGGCCTAATCAGCCCCAGCATTTT
TRBJ2-5	NA	TRBV27	NA	CASSPMYQETQYF	TGTGCCAGCAGTCCGATGTACCAAGAGACCCAGTACTTC
TRBJ2-3	NA	TRBV9	NA	CASSVGAVAGRDTQYF	TGTGCCAGCAGCGTAGGTGCGGTGGCCGGTCGGGATACGCAGTATTTT
TRBJ2-1	TRBD2	TRBV20-1	NA	CSASVAGGPNEQFF	TGCAGTGCTAGTGTGGCGGGAGGGCCCAATGAGCAGTTCTTC
TRBJ1-1	NA	TRBV5-1	NA	CASSLTQAKDTEAFF	TGCGCCAGCAGCTTGACCCAGGCGAAGGACACTGAAGCTTTCTTT
TRBJ2-5	TRBD2	TRBV6-1	NA	CASSRTSGYRQETQYF	TGTGCCAGCAGTCGGACTAGCGGGTACCGCCAAGAGACCCAGTACTTC
TRBJ2-3	TRBD1	TRBV6-6	NA	CASRPPGQGANTQYF	TGTGCCAGCAGACCACCGGGACAGGGGGCTAATACGCAGTATTTT
TRBJ2-4	TRBD1	TRBV4-1	NA	CASRLETGGLNIQYF	TGCGCCAGCAGACTAGAGACAGGGGGCCTGAACATTCAGTACTTC
TRBJ2-1	NA	TRBV5-1	NA	CASSLDGGEQFF	TGCGCCAGCAGCTTGGATGGCGGTGAGCAGTTCTTC
TRBJ2-3	NA	TRBV10-3	NA	CASRGYGITDTQYF	TGTGCCAGTAGGGGGTACGGGATCACAGATACGCAGTATTTT
TRBJ2-7	TRBD2	TRBV4-2	once	CASSQGTSFEQYF	TGTGCCAGCAGCCAAGGGACTAGTTTCGAGCAGTACTTC
TRBJ2-7	TRBD2	TRBV18	NA	CASRATSGAGWEQYF	TGTGCCAGCAGGGCCACTAGCGGCGCTGGGTGGGAGCAGTACTTC
TRBJ2-3	NA	TRBV18	few	CASSPGDTQYF	TGTGCCAGCTCACCGGGGGATACGCAGTATTTT
TRBJ2-7	TRBD2	TRBV27	NA	CASSPWTSGSNEQYF	TGTGCCAGCAGTCCATGGACTAGCGGGAGTAACGAGCAGTACTTC
TRBJ1-5	NA	TRBV2	NA	CASSGEGNQPQHF	TGTGCCAGCAGTGGAGAGGGCAATCAGCCCCAGCATTTT
TRBJ1-2	TRBD1	TRBV30	NA	CAWRVPVGQGPFNYGYTF	TGTGCCTGGAGGGTCCCCGTAGGACAGGGGCCCTTCAACTATGGCTACACCTTC
TRBJ2-2	NA	TRBV19	NA	CASSTIAPGELFF	TGTGCCAGTAGTACCATAGCCCCCGGGGAGCTGTTTTTT
TRBJ2-2	TRBD1	TRBV19	NA	CASLTGGPPSGELFF	TGTGCCAGCCTGACAGGGGGCCCTCCCAGCGGGGAGCTGTTTTTT
TRBJ1-2	NA	TRBV3-1	NA	CASSQELGSGYTF	TGTGCCAGCAGCCAAGAGTTGGGTTCTGGCTACACCTTC
TRBJ1-1	NA	TRBV14	NA	CASSQERRSRAFF	TGTGCCAGCAGCCAAGAACGTAGGTCGCGTGCTTTCTTT
TRBJ1-3	NA	TRBV9	NA	CASSTGHKGYGNTIYF	TGTGCCAGCAGCACCGGACACAAGGGTTACGGAAACACCATATATTTT
TRBJ2-6	TRBD2	TRBV28	NA	CATRSGRAYGANVLTF	TGTGCCACACGTAGCGGGAGGGCCTATGGGGCCAACGTCCTGACTTTC
TRBJ2-1	NA	TRBV20-1	NA	CSAQGGGTAEQFF	TGCAGTGCTCAAGGTGGCGGGACGGCTGAGCAGTTCTTC
TRBJ2-7	TRBD2	TRBV12-5	NA	CASGSSGGTSYEQYF	TGTGCTAGTGGAAGTAGCGGGGGGACATCCTACGAGCAGTACTTC
TRBJ2-7	NA	TRBV12-3/TRBV12-4	NA	CASRSSWVVEQYF	TGTGCCAGCAGGTCATCGTGGGTTGTCGAGCAGTACTTC
TRBJ2-2	NA	TRBV6-2/TRBV6-3	once	CASSYRGPGELFF	TGTGCCAGCAGTTACCGGGGTCCCGGGGAGCTGTTTTTT
TRBJ1-1	NA	TRBV30	NA	CAWSVRSYTEAFF	TGTGCCTGGAGTGTACGGAGTTACACTGAAGCTTTCTTT
TRBJ2-2	NA	TRBV7-2	NA	CASSTYKNTGELFF	TGTGCCAGCAGCACCTACAAGAACACCGGGGAGCTGTTTTTT
TRBJ1-5	TRBD1	TRBV6-1	once	CASSEEWQGAGGKHF	TGTGCCAGCAGTGAAGAATGGCAGGGGGCTGGGGGTAAGCATTTT
TRBJ2-1	NA	TRBV30	NA	CATPAGLFSGEQFF	TGTGCCACCCCGGCTGGGCTATTTAGCGGTGAGCAGTTCTTC
TRBJ2-7	NA	TRBV5-1	NA	CASSPISGGGGGFYEQYF	TGCGCCAGCAGCCCCATCTCCGGAGGGGGGGGCGGATTCTACGAGCAGTACTTC
TRBJ1-1	NA	TRBV29-1	NA	CSVEVNMNTEAFF	TGCAGCGTTGAGGTGAACATGAACACTGAAGCTTTCTTT
TRBJ1-5	NA	TRBV6-5	NA	CASRPPNNQPQHF	TGTGCCAGCAGACCCCCAAATAATCAGCCCCAGCATTTT
TRBJ1-4	NA	TRBV7-9	NA	CASSLQGFGAEKLFF	TGTGCCAGCAGCCTCCAGGGATTTGGAGCTGAAAAACTGTTTTTT
TRBJ2-7	TRBD2	TRBV7-2	NA	CASSLGQREGHPYEQYF	TGTGCCAGCAGCTTAGGACAGCGGGAGGGCCACCCCTACGAGCAGTACTTC
TRBJ2-7	NA	TRBV30	NA	CAWSATRNEQYF	TGTGCCTGGAGTGCGACGCGAAACGAGCAGTACTTC
TRBJ1-1	NA	TRBV29-1	NA	CSVGQQGGNTEAFF	TGCAGCGTCGGACAGCAGGGAGGGAACACTGAAGCTTTCTTT
TRBJ2-1	NA	TRBV20-1	NA	CSARDRGIFYNEQFF	TGCAGTGCTAGAGATAGGGGCATCTTTTACAATGAGCAGTTCTTC
TRBJ2-4	TRBD1	TRBV15	NA	CATSRDPAGGIQYF	TGTGCCACCAGCAGAGATCCGGCAGGGGGCATTCAGTACTTC
TRBJ1-2	NA	TRBV28	NA	CASSLRGAVGYTF	TGTGCCAGCAGTCTCCGGGGGGCCGTCGGCTACACCTTC
TRBJ2-7	NA	TRBV12-3/TRBV12-4	NA	CASSYHGSYEQYF	TGTGCCAGCAGCTACCACGGCTCCTACGAGCAGTACTTC
TRBJ1-1	NA	TRBV30	NA	CAWEVVARTEAFF	TGTGCCTGGGAGGTAGTGGCCCGCACTGAAGCTTTCTTT
TRBJ1-1	NA	TRBV9	NA	CASSAEGGGGTEAFF	TGTGCCAGCAGCGCAGAGGGGGGTGGGGGCACTGAAGCTTTCTTT
TRBJ2-7	TRBD1	TRBV24-1	NA	CATSDPISGGYEQYF	TGTGCCACCAGTGATCCAATCTCAGGGGGCTACGAGCAGTACTTC
TRBJ1-1	NA	TRBV29-1	once	CSVVGRGFEAFF	TGCAGCGTTGTCGGCAGGGGCTTTGAAGCTTTCTTT
TRBJ2-1	NA	TRBV23-1	NA	CASGPPPQMDSYNEQFF	TGCGCCAGCGGCCCCCCTCCCCAAATGGACTCCTACAATGAGCAGTTCTTC
TRBJ2-5	NA	TRBV29-1	NA	CSSRLQLEETQYF	TGCAGCTCTAGGTTACAGCTGGAGGAGACCCAGTACTTC